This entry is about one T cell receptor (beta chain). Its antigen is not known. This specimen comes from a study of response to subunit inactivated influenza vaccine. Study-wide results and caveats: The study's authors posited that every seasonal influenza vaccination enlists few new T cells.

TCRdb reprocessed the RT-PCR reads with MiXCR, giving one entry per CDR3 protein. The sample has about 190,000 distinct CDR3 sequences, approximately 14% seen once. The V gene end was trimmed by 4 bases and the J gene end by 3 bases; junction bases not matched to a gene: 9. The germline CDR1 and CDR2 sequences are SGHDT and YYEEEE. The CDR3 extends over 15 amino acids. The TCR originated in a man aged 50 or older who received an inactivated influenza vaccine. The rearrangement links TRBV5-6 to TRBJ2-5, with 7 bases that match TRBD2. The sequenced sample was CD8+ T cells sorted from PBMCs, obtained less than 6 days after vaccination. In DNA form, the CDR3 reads TGTGCCAGCAGCCCATCCCCGGGGGGAGAAGAGACCCAGTACTTC. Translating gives CASSPSPGGEETQYF.